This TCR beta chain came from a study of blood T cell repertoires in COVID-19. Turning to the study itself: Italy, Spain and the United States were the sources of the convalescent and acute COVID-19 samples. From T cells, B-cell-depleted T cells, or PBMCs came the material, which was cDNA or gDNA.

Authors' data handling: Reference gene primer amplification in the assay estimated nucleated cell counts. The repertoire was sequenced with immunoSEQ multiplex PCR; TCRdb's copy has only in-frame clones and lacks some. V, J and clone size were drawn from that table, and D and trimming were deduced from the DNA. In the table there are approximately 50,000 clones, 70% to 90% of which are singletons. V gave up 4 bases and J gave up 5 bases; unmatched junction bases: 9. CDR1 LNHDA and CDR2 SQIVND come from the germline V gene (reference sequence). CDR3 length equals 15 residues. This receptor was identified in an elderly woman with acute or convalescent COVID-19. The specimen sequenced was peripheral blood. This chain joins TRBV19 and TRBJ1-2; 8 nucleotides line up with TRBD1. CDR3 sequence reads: CASSTGTGVGYGYTF. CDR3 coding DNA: TGTGCCAGTAGTACCGGGACAGGAGTAGGATATGGCTACACCTTC.